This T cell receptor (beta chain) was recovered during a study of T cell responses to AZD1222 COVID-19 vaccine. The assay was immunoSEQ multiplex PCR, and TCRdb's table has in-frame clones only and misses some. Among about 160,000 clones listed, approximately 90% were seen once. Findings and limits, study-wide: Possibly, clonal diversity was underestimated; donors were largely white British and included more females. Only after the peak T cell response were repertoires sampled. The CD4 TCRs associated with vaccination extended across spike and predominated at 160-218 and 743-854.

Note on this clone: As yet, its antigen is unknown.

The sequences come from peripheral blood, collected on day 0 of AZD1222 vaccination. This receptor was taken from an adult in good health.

CDR3 region: CASSLSPGGNYEQYF. The CDR3 DNA follows: TGTGCCAGCAGCTTAAGCCCCGGGGGCAACTACGAGCAGTACTTC. V is TRBV7-2 and J is TRBJ2-7; D is possibly TRBD1 or TRBD2 (6 bases each). The CDR3 spans 15 residues. Per the germline V gene, CDR1 is SGHTA and CDR2 is FQGNSA. V was pared by 2 bases and J by 3 bases, with 14 bases between.